This TCR beta chain is drawn from a study of metastatic and nonmetastatic thyroid tumors. Across the study: It was across blood and tumor or nodule tissue from malignant and benign thyroid patients that repertoires were compared. Broader study findings: Reportedly, malignant thyroid tumors had significantly higher TCR beta diversity than benign nodules, in blood and tumor.

Patients underwent thyroid surgery, and none had received any treatment before it. Looked up from germline, CDR1 is SGHDT and CDR2 is YYEEEE. The V end lost 5 bases, the J end lost 2 bases, and 28 bases lay between the germline ends. This CDR3 is 19 amino acids long. As for this clone: Its antigen is not known. A clone one base away is much larger, so this may be a read error.

In the authors' methods: Across clinicopathological groups, CDR3 differences served as the basis for building a distant-metastasis classifier for papillary thyroid cancer. TCRdb ran MiXCR on the PCR reads. Clone size and V and J calls follow TCRdb, not the original study. The sample carries some 29,000 clones, 7.4% recorded once. The source material was blood. This TCR was sampled from a female donor with papillary thyroid cancer or a benign thyroid nodule (not recorded which). Some clones in this sample may be carry-over from other donors' samples. The V gene is TRBV5-6, the J gene TRBJ1-2; possibly TRBD1 for D (6 bases). CDR3 sequence reads: CASSPGLSGALGLNYGYTF. The CDR3 DNA reads TGTGCCAGCAGTCCCGGACTGTCGGGGGCGTTAGGTCTCAACTATGGCTACACCTTC. The full variable domain, with the rest looked up from reference TRBV5-6 and TRBJ1-2, is DAGVTQSPTHLIKTRGQQVTLRCSPKSGHDTVSWYQQALGQGPQFIFQYYEEEERQRGNFPDRFSGHQFPNYSSELNVNALLLGDSALYLCASSPGLSGALGLNYGYTFGSGTRLTVV.